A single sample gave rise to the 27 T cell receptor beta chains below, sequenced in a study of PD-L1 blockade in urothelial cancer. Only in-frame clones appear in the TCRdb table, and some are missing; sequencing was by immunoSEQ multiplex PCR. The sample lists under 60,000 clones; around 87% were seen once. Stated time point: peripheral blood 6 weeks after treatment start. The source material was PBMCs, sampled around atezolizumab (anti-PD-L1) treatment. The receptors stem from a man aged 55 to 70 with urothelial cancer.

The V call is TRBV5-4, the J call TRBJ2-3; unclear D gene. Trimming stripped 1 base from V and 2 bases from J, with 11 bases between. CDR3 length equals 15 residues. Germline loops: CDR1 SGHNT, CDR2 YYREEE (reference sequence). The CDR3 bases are TGTGCCAGCAGCTTGAGCTTGAGAGTCACAGATACGCAGTATTTT. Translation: CASSLSLRVTDTQYF.

The CDR3 region has the DNA TGTGCCAGCTCCCGGGACAGGGAATCCGAAAAACTGTTTTTT. Residues: CASSRDRESEKLFF. The chain links TRBV18 to TRBJ1-4; 9 nucleotides match TRBD1. CDR1 is KGHSH and CDR2 is LQKENI in the germline V gene. With V trimmed by 6 bases and J by 8 bases, 7 bases remained unmatched. The CDR3 runs to 14 residues.

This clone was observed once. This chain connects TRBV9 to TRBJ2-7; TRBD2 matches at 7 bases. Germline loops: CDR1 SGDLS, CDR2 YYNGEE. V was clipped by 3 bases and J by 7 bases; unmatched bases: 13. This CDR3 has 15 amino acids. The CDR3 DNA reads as TGTGCCAGCAGCGGACCGGGGAGCGGGGCTCGAGAGCAGTACTTC. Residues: CASSGPGSGAREQYF.

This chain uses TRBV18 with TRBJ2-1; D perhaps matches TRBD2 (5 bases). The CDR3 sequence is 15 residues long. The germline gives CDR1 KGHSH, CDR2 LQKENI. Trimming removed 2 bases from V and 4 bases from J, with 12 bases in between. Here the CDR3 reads CASSPTASRYNEQFF. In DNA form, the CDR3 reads TGTGCCAGCTCACCAACAGCTAGCCGATACAATGAGCAGTTCTTC.

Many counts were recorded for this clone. CDR3 in amino acids: CASSLNGQGNSPLHF. The CDR3 DNA sequence: TGTGCCAGCAGCTTAAATGGACAGGGGAATTCACCCCTCCACTTT. V is TRBV7-3 and J is TRBJ1-6; TRBD1 matches 9 bases. The germline CDR1 and CDR2 sequences are SGHTA and FQGTGA. CDR3 length: 15 amino acids. V dropped 1 base and J dropped 7; count of bases not matched to a gene: 2. The full variable domain, in which reference TRBV7-3 and TRBJ1-6 provide the parts outside the CDR3, is GAGVSQTPSNKVTEKGKYVELRCDPISGHTALYWYRQSLGQGPEFLIYFQGTGAADDSGLPNDRFFAVRPEGSVSTLKIQRTERGDSAVYLCASSLNGQGNSPLHFGNGTRLTVT.

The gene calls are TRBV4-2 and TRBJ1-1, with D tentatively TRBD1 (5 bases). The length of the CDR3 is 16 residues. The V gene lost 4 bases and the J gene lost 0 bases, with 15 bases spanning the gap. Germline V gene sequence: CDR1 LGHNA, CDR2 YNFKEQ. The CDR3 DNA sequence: TGTGCCAGCAGCCCAGCCGGGGGACCGATGAACACTGAAGCTTTCTTT. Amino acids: CASSPAGGPMNTEAFF.

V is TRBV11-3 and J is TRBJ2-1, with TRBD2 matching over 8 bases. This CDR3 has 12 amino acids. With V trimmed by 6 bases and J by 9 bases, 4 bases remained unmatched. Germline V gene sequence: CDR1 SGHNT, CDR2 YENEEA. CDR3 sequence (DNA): TGTGCCAGCAGTCCCGGGGGGGTTGAGCAGTTCTTC. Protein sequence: CASSPGGVEQFF.

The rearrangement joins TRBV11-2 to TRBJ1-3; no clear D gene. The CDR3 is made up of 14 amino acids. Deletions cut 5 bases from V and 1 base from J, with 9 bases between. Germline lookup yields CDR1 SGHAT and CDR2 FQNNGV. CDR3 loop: CASSLIGSGNTIYF. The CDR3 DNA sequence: TGTGCCAGCAGCCTCATCGGGTCTGGAAACACCATATATTTT.

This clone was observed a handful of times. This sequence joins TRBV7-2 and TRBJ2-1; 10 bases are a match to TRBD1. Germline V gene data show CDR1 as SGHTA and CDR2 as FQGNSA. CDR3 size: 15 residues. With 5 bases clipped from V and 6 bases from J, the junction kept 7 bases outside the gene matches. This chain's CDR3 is CASSNSGTGANEQFF. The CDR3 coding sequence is TGTGCCAGCAGCAACTCCGGGACAGGGGCCAATGAGCAGTTCTTC.

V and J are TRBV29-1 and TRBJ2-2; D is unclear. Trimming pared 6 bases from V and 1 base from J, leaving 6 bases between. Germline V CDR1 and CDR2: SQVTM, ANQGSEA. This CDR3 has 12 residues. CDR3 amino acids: CSVTQNTGELFF. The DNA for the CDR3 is TGCAGCGTGACTCAGAACACCGGGGAGCTGTTTTTT.

In DNA form, the CDR3 reads TGTGCCAGCGGAGGGGGCACGGATCAGCCCCAGCATTTT. Residues: CASGGGTDQPQHF. V and J are TRBV19 and TRBJ1-5, with 7 bases lining up with TRBD1. Germline V gene data show CDR1 as LNHDA and CDR2 as SQIVND (reference sequence). V lost 9 bases to trimming and J lost 5 bases; unmatched junction nucleotides: 7. This CDR3 has 13 residues.

CDR3 sequence: CASSQSLDRGHGNTIYF. As DNA, the CDR3 is TGCGCCAGCAGCCAATCATTAGACAGGGGGCATGGAAACACCATATATTTT. The rearrangement uses TRBV4-3 and TRBJ1-3; 10 nucleotides agree with TRBD1. The CDR3 sequence is 17 residues long. Germline V gene data show CDR1 as LGHNA and CDR2 as YSLEER. Germline trimming cut 2 bases from V and 3 bases from J; bases unmatched to any gene: 7.

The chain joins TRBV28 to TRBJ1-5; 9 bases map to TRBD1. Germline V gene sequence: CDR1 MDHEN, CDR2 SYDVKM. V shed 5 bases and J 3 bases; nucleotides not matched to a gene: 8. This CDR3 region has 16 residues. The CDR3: CASSPVGTGYNQPQHF. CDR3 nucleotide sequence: TGTGCCAGCAGTCCCGTAGGGACAGGGTACAATCAGCCCCAGCATTTT.

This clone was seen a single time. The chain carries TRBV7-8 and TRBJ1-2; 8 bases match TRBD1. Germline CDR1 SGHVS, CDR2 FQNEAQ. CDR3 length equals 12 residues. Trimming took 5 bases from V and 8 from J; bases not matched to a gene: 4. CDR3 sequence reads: CASSARDRGYTF. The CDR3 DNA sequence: TGTGCCAGCAGCGCCCGGGACAGGGGCTACACCTTC. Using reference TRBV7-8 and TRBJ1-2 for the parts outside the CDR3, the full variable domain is GAGVSQSPRYKVAKRGQDVALRCDPISGHVSLFWYQQALGQGPEFLTYFQNEAQLDKSGLPSDRFFAERPEGSVSTLKIQRTQQEDSAVYLCASSARDRGYTFGSGTRLTVV.

The CDR3 protein is CASSSMGRASFVGQYF. The DNA of the CDR3 is TGTGCCAGCAGCTCCATGGGGAGGGCCAGTTTCGTCGGGCAGTACTTC. The chain couples TRBV11-2 to TRBJ2-7; TRBD2 matches at 7 bases. The CDR3 extends over 16 amino acids. After removal of 4 bases from V and 9 bases from J, the junction contained 18 bases not matched to a gene. In germline, CDR1 is SGHAT, CDR2 FQNNGV.

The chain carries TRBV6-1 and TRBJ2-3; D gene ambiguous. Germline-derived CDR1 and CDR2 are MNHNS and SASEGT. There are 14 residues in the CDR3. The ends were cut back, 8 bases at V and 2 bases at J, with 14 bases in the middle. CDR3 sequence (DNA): TGTGCCAGCGGGCTAAACCAAAACACAGATACGCAGTATTTT. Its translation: CASGLNQNTDTQYF.

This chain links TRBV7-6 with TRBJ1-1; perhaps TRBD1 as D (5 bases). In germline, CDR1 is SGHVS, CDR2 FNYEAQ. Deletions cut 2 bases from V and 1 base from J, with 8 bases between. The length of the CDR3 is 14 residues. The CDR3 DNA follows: TGTGCCAGCAGCTTAAGCCAGGGGAACACTGAAGCTTTCTTT. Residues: CASSLSQGNTEAFF.

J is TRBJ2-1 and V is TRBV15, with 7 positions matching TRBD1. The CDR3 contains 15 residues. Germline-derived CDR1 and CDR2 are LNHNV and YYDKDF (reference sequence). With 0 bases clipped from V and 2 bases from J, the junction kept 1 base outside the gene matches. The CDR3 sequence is CATSREGGAYNEQFF. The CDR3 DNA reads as TGTGCCACCAGCAGAGAAGGGGGCGCCTACAATGAGCAGTTCTTC.

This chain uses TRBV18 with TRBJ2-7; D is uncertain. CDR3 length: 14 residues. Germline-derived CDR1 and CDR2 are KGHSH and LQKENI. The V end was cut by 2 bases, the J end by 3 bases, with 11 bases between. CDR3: CASSPVTRGYEQYF. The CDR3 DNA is TGTGCCAGCTCACCAGTCACACGAGGCTACGAGCAGTACTTC.

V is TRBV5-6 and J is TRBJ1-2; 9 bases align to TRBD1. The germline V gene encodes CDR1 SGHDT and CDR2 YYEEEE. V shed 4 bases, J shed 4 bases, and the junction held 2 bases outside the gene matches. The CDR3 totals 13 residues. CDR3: CASSRDRAYGYTF. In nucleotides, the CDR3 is TGTGCCAGCAGCCGGGACAGGGCCTATGGCTACACCTTC.

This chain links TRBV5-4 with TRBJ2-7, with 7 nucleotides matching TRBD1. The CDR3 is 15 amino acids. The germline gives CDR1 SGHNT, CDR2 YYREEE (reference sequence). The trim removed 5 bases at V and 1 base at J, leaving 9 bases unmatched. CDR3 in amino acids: CASSQPGQMSYEQYF. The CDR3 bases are TGTGCCAGCAGTCAGCCGGGACAGATGTCCTACGAGCAGTACTTC.

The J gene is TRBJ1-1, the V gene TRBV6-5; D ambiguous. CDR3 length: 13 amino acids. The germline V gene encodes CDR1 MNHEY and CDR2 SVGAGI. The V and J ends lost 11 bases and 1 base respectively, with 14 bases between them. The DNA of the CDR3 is TGTGCCGCTTCACGTCCAGAGAACACTGAAGCTTTCTTT. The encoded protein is CAASRPENTEAFF.

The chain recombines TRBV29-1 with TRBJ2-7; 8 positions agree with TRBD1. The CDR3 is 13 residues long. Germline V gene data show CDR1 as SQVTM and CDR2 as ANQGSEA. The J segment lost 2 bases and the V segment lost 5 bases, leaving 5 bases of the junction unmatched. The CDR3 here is CSVKDRVTYEQYF. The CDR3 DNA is TGCAGCGTTAAGGACAGGGTTACCTACGAGCAGTACTTC.

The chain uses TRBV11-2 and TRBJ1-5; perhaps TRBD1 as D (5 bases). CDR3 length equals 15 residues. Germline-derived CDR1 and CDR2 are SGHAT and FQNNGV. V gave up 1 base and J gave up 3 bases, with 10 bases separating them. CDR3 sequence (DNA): TGTGCCAGCAGCTTAGGGGGGGGGTACAATCAGCCCCAGCATTTT. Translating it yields CASSLGGGYNQPQHF.

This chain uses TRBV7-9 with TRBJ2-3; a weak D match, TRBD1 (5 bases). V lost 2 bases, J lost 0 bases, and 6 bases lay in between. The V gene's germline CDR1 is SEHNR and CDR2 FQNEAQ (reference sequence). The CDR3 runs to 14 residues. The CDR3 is CASSLQGSTDTQYF. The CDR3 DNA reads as TGTGCCAGCAGCTTACAGGGCAGCACAGATACGCAGTATTTT.

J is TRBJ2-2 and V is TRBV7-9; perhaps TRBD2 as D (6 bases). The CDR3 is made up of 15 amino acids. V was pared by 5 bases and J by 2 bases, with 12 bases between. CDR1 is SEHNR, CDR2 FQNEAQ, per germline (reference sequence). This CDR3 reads CASSITGRNTGELFF. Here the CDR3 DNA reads TGTGCCAGCAGCATAACCGGGAGAAACACCGGGGAGCTGTTTTTT.

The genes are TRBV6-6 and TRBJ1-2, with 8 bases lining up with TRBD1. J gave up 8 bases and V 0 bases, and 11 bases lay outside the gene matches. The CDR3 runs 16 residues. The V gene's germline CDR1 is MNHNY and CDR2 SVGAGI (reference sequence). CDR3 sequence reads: CASSYSEGRGQLGYTF. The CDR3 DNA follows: TGTGCCAGCAGTTACTCAGAGGGCAGGGGGCAGTTGGGCTACACCTTC.